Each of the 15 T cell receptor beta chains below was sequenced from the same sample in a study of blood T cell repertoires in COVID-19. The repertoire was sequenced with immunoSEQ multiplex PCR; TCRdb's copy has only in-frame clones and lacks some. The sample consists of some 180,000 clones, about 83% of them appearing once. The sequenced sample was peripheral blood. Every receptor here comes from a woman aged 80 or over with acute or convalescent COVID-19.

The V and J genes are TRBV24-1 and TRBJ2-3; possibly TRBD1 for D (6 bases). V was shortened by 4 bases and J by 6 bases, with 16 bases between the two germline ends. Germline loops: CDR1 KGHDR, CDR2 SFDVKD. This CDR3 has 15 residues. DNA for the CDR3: TGTGCCACCAGTGACACCGGACAGCCAGGGGATACGCAGTATTTT. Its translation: CATSDTGQPGDTQYF.

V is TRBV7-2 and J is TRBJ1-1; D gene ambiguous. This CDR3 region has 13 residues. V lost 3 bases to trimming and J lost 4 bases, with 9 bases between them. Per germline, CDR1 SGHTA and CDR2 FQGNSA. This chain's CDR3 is CASSFSGVTEAFF. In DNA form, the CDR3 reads TGTGCCAGCAGCTTCTCCGGTGTCACTGAAGCTTTCTTT.

Here the CDR3 DNA reads TGTGCCAGCAGTTTTTCTAACGGTGGCACAGATACGCAGTATTTT. This sequence encodes CASSFSNGGTDTQYF. The chain couples TRBV6-5 to TRBJ2-3; no clear D gene. CDR3 size: 15 residues. Trimming shortened V by 4 bases and J by 1 base, and 12 bases separated the two germline ends. Germline-derived CDR1 and CDR2 are MNHEY and SVGAGI.

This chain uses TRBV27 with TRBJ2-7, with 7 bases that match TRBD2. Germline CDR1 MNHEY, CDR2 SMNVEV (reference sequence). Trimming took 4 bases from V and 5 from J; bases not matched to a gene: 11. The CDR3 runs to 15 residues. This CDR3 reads CASSSPSGGSDEQYF. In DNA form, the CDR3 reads TGTGCCAGCAGTTCCCCCTCCGGGGGGTCGGACGAGCAGTACTTC.

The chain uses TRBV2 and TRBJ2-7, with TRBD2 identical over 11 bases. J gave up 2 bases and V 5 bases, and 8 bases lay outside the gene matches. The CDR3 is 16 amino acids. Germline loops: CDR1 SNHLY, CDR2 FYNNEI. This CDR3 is CASSPRLAGTPYEQYF. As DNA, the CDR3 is TGTGCCAGCAGTCCTCGACTAGCGGGGACACCCTACGAGCAGTACTTC.

The CDR3 coding sequence is TGTGCCACCAGTGATAACAGGGCCTTCAACAATGAGCAGTTCTTC. Its translation is CATSDNRAFNNEQFF. This chain uses TRBV24-1 with TRBJ2-1, with D possibly matching TRBD1 (6 bases). The CDR3 runs to 15 residues. Germline V CDR1 and CDR2: KGHDR, SFDVKD. The germline V and J ends were trimmed by 3 bases and 5 bases, with 13 bases remaining between them.

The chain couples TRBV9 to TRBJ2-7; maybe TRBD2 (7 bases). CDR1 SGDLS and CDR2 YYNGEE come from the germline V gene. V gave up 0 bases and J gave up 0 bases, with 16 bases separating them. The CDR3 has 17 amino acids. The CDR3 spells CASSVVGGTHLSYEQYF. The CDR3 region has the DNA TGTGCCAGCAGCGTAGTGGGAGGGACACACCTCTCCTACGAGCAGTACTTC.

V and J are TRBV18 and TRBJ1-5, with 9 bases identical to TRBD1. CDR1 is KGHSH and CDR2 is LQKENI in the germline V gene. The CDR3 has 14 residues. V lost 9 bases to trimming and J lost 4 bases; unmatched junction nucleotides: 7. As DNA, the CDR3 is TGTGCCAGTTCGGGACAGGGCTCAAATCAGCCCCAGCATTTT. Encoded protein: CASSGQGSNQPQHF.

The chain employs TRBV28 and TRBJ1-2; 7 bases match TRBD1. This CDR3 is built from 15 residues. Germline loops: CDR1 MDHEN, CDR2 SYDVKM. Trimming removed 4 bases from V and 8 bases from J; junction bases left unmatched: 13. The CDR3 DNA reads TGTGCCAGCAGTTCACCGACAGGGAAGGTGAAAGGCTACACCTTC. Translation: CASSSPTGKVKGYTF.

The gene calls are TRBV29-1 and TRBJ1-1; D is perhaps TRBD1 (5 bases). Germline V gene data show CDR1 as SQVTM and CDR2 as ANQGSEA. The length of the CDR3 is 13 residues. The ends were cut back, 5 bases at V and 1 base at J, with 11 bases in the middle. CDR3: CSVMQGQNTEAFF. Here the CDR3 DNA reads TGCAGCGTTATGCAGGGCCAGAACACTGAAGCTTTCTTT.

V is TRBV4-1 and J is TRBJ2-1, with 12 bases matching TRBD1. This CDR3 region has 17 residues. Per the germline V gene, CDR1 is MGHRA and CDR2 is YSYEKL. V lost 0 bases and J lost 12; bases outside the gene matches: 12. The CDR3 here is CASSQDRLGQGAVGQFF. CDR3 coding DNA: TGCGCCAGCAGCCAAGATAGATTGGGACAGGGGGCAGTGGGGCAGTTCTTC.

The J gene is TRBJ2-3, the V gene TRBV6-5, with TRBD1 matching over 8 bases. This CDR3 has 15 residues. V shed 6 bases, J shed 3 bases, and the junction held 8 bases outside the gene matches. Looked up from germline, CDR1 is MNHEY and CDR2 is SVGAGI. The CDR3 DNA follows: TGTGCCAGCAGCCCCCAGGGGGCGCGAACAGATACGCAGTATTTT. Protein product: CASSPQGARTDTQYF.

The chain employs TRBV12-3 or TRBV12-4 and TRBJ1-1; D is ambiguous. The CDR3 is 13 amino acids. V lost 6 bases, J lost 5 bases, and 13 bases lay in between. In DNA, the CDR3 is TGTGCCAGCAGCCTCCCCCAGATGACTGAAGCTTTCTTT. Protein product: CASSLPQMTEAFF.

This CDR3 is CASSYSSSRQGVGGYTF. Written as DNA, the CDR3 is TGTGCCAGCAGTTACTCCTCGTCTCGGCAGGGGGTTGGCGGCTACACCTTC. The V call is TRBV6-2 or TRBV6-3, the J call TRBJ1-2; TRBD1 matches at 7 bases. V gave up 0 bases and J gave up 8 bases; unmatched junction bases: 15. The CDR3 runs to 17 residues. CDR1 MNHEY and CDR2 SVGEGT come from the germline V gene.

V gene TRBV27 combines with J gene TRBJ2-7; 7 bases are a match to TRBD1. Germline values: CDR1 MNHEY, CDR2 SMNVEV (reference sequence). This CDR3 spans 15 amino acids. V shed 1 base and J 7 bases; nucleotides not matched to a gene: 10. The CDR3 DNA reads TGTGCCAGCAGTTTATATTGGGGACAGCCCGATGAGCAGTACTTC. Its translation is CASSLYWGQPDEQYF.